Below, 5 T cell receptor beta chains from the same sample are listed, as sequenced in a study of CD8+ T cells in alopecia areata. Treatment indicated: oral pan-JAK inhibitor, 5-10 mg twice daily. The authors extracted RNA and reverse transcribed it into cDNA as the sequencing template. Profiling relied on immunoSEQ multiplex PCR, and the TCRdb table lists in-frame clones only, not all of them. The top ten clones hold roughly 17% of a sample with 85,000 to 95,000 clones, about three quarters of them seen once. Source: CD8+ T cells sorted from blood, taken between weeks 43 and 45, from a patient treated with tofacitinib. All receptors come from a human donor with alopecia areata.

This rearrangement joins TRBV4-1 to TRBJ2-7; D call uncertain. The germline V gene has CDR1 MGHRA and CDR2 YSYEKL. V was cut by 0 bases and J by 4 bases, with 7 bases left in between. The CDR3 is made up of 13 amino acids. CDR3 amino acids: CASSQDGVYEQYF. The CDR3 DNA reads as TGCGCCAGCAGCCAAGATGGGGTATACGAGCAGTACTTC.

The chain recombines TRBV7-2 with TRBJ2-1; 8 nucleotides agree with TRBD1. This CDR3 comprises 15 residues. CDR1 is SGHTA, CDR2 FQGNSA, per germline. V lost 1 base to trimming and J lost 4 bases; unmatched junction nucleotides: 3. The CDR3 region is CASSLGDRLYNEQFF. The CDR3 DNA reads TGTGCCAGCAGCTTAGGGGACAGGTTATACAATGAGCAGTTCTTC.

This chain joins TRBV7-8 and TRBJ2-7; 10 nucleotides align to TRBD1. CDR3 length: 15 residues. Germline values: CDR1 SGHVS, CDR2 FQNEAQ. The J segment lost 4 bases and the V segment lost 5 bases, leaving 8 bases of the junction unmatched. DNA of the CDR3: TGTGCCAGCAGCCCAGGGACAGGGGTGGGTTACGAGCAGTACTTC. It yields the protein CASSPGTGVGYEQYF. Full variable domain (outside the CDR3, taken from reference TRBV7-8 and TRBJ2-7): GAGVSQSPRYKVAKRGQDVALRCDPISGHVSLFWYQQALGQGPEFLTYFQNEAQLDKSGLPSDRFFAERPEGSVSTLKIQRTQQEDSAVYLCASSPGTGVGYEQYFGPGTRLTVT.

The V and J genes are TRBV11-2 and TRBJ2-3; 7 bases line up with TRBD2. The CDR3 spans 16 residues. The germline V gene encodes CDR1 SGHAT and CDR2 FQNNGV. Losses at the gene ends were 1 base for V and 4 bases for J; bases not matched to a gene: 8. The CDR3 DNA reads as TGTGCCAGCAGCTTAGTAGGGCGGGGGAGGCCAGATACGCAGTATTTT. As protein: CASSLVGRGRPDTQYF.

The chain recombines TRBV11-2 with TRBJ1-2; TRBD1 aligns across 7 bases. V shed 5 bases, J shed 4 bases, and the junction held 10 bases outside the gene matches. The length of the CDR3 is 15 residues. Germline-derived CDR1 and CDR2 are SGHAT and FQNNGV. The CDR3 nucleotides are TGTGCCAGCAGCCCCCCGCAGACAGGGCCCTATGGCTACACCTTC. This codes for CASSPPQTGPYGYTF.